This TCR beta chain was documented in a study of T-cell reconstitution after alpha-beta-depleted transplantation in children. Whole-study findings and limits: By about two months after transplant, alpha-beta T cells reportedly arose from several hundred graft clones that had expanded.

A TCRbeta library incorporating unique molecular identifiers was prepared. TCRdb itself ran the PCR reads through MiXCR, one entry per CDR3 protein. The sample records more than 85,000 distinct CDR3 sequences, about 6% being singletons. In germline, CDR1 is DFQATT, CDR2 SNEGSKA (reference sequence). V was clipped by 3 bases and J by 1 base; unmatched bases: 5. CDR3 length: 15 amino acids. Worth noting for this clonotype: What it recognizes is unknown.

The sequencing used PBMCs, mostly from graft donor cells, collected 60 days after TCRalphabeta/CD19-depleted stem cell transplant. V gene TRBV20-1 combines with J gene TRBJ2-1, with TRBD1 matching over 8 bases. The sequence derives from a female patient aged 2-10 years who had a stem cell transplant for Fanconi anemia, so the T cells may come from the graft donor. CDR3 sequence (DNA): TGCAGTGCTAGTCTGACAGGGGATTCCTACAATGAGCAGTTCTTC. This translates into CSASLTGDSYNEQFF.